Listed below are T cell receptor beta chains from one sample, sequenced in a study of CD8+CD57+ T cells in acquired aplastic anemia. Using its own MiXCR run on the reads, TCRdb lists one record per CDR3 protein. The sample has about 270,000 distinct CDR3 sequences, around 60% seen once; the top ten hold roughly 8%. Sequenced sample: sorted CD4+, CD8+, or CD8+CD57+ T cells (not recorded which) from PBMCs. All receptors derive from a human donor with severe aplastic anemia or a healthy control (not recorded which). CDR3s include the opening cysteine and the closing phenylalanine or tryptophan. The D gene is left open where the match is weak. Clone size is shown for a subset of rows, as once, few, many or a class of expanded clone.

V	D	J	size	CDR3	DNA
TRBV15	.	TRBJ1-6	many	CATSRRPGLDSPLHF	TGTGCCACCAGCAGGAGGCCCGGGTTGGATTCACCCCTCCACTTT
TRBV19	TRBD1	TRBJ2-7	many	CASSRTGGSYEQYF	TGTGCCAGTAGCCGGACAGGGGGTTCCTACGAGCAGTACTTC
TRBV19	.	TRBJ2-5	.	CASSIGPKETQYF	TGTGCCAGTAGTATAGGCCCTAAAGAGACCCAGTACTTC
TRBV7-2	TRBD2	TRBJ2-3	.	CASSNNGTSTDTQYF	TGTGCCAGCAGCAACAACGGGACTAGTACAGATACGCAGTATTTT
TRBV29-1	.	TRBJ2-6	.	CSVTPGQNSGANVLTF	TGCAGCGTTACCCCTGGACAGAACTCTGGGGCCAACGTCCTGACTTTC
TRBV5-1	.	TRBJ1-1	many	CASSIDVGAGGNTEAFF	TGCGCCAGCAGCATTGACGTGGGGGCTGGGGGGAACACTGAAGCTTTCTTT
TRBV6-6	.	TRBJ1-1	.	CASRDGNTEAFF	TGTGCCAGCAGGGACGGGAACACTGAAGCTTTCTTT
TRBV2	.	TRBJ2-3	few	CASRINLAPITDTQYF	TGTGCCAGCAGGATTAACCTAGCCCCAATCACAGATACGCAGTATTTT
TRBV20-1	.	TRBJ1-5	few	CSALRGGNQPQHF	TGCAGTGCTCTCCGTGGCGGCAATCAGCCCCAGCATTTT
TRBV7-3	.	TRBJ1-2	once	CASSLTPGGGYTF	TGTGCCAGCAGCTTAACCCCAGGTGGCGGCTACACCTTC
TRBV9	TRBD2	TRBJ2-5	.	CASSPAPTAGGRETQYF	TGTGCCAGCAGCCCCGCCCCTACAGCGGGAGGGCGAGAGACCCAGTACTTC
TRBV7-9	.	TRBJ2-2	once	CASSLAEVVGELFF	TGTGCCAGCAGCTTAGCAGAGGTCGTCGGTGAGCTGTTTTTT
TRBV7-8	.	TRBJ2-7	many	CASSFPGVYEQYF	TGTGCCAGCAGCTTTCCAGGTGTGTACGAGCAGTACTTC
TRBV7-9	.	TRBJ1-5	.	CASSSYGGRKGNQPQHF	TGTGCCAGCAGCTCCTACGGGGGGCGTAAGGGCAATCAGCCCCAGCATTTT
TRBV20-1	TRBD1	TRBJ2-7	many	CSAGTGNWYEQYF	TGCAGTGCCGGGACAGGGAATTGGTACGAGCAGTACTTC
TRBV27	.	TRBJ1-1	few	CASSLLQGLTEAFF	TGTGCCAGCAGCCTCCTACAGGGCTTAACTGAAGCTTTCTTT
TRBV12-3/TRBV12-4	.	TRBJ2-3	.	CASRSWLAQYF	TGTGCCAGCAGGTCCTGGTTGGCGCAGTATTTT
TRBV9	TRBD2	TRBJ2-1	.	CASSRSGGAGEQFF	TGTGCCAGCTCTCGTAGCGGGGGGGCAGGTGAGCAGTTCTTC
TRBV20-1	.	TRBJ1-5	many	CSARDRRGGNGNQPQHF	TGCAGTGCTAGAGATCGTCGGGGGGGAAATGGCAATCAGCCCCAGCATTTT
TRBV2	TRBD2	TRBJ2-5	many	CASSQMGLPQETQYF	TGTGCCAGCAGTCAGATGGGACTACCCCAAGAGACCCAGTACTTC